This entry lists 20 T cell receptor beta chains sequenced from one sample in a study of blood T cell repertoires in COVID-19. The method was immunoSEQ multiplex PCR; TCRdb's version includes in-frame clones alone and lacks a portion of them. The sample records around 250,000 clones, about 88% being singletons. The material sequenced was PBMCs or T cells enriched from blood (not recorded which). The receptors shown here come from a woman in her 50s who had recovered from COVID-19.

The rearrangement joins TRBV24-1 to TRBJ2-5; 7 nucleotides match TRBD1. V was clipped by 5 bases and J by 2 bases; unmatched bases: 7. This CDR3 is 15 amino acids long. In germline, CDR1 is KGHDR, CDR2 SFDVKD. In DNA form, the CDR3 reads TGTGCCACCAGTGCCGCGGACAGGCGACAAGAGACCCAGTACTTC. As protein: CATSAADRRQETQYF.

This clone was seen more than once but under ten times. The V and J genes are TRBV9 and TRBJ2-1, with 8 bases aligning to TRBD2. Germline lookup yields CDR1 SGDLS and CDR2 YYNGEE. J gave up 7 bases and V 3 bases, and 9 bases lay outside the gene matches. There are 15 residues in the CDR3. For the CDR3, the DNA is TGTGCCAGCAGCGACGGGAGGGCCCTTGGGAATGAGCAGTTCTTC. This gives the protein CASSDGRALGNEQFF.

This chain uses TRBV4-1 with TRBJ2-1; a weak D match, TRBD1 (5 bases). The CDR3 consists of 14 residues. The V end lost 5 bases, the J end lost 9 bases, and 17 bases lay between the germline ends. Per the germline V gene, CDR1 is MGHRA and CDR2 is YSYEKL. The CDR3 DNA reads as TGCGCCAGCAGCTCCCTACAGATAGGGGTTGAGCAGTTCTTC. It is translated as CASSSLQIGVEQFF.

This CDR3 reads CSAGDRGLRKLFF. In nucleotides, the CDR3 is TGCAGCGCAGGGGACAGGGGGCTACGAAAACTGTTTTTT. The rearrangement joins TRBV29-1 to TRBJ1-4; 12 bases match TRBD1. Trimming removed 7 bases from V and 10 bases from J; junction bases left unmatched: 7. This CDR3 is 13 amino acids long. The germline CDR1 and CDR2 sequences are SQVTM and ANQGSEA.

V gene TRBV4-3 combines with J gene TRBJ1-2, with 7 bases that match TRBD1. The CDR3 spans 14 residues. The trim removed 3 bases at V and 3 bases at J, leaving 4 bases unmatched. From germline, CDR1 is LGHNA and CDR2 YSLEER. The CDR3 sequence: CASSQLDRDYGYTF. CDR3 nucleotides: TGCGCCAGCAGCCAGCTCGACAGGGACTATGGCTACACCTTC.

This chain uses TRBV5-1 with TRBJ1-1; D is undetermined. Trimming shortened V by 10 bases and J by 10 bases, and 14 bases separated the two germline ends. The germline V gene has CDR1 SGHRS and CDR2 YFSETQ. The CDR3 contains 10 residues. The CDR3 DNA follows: TGCGCCGGATGCGGTGAGGCAGCTTTCTTT. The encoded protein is CAGCGEAAFF.

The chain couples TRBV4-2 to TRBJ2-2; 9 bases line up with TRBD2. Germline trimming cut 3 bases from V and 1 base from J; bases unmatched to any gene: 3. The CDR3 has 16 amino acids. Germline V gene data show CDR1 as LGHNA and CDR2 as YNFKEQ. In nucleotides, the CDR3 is TGTGCCAGCAGCCAGGCGGGAGGGTGGAACACCGGGGAGCTGTTTTTT. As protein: CASSQAGGWNTGELFF.

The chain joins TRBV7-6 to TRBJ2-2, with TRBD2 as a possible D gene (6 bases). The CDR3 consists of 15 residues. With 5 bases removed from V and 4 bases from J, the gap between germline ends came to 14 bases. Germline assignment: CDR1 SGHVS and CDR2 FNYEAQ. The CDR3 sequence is CASSPTNSGTGELFF. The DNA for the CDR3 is TGTGCCAGCAGCCCTACTAATAGCGGCACCGGGGAGCTGTTTTTT.

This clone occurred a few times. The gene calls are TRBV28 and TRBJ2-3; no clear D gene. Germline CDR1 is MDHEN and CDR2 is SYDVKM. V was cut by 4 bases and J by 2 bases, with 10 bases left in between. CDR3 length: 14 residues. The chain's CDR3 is CASSSPSYTDTQYF. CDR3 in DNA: TGTGCCAGCAGTTCACCCAGTTACACAGATACGCAGTATTTT.

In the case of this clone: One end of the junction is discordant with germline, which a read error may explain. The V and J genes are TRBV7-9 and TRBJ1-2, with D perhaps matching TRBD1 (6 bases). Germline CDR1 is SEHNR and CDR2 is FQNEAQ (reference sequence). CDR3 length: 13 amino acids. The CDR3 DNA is TGTGCCAGCAGCAACCGGGACAAGGCCCATTTTTCCTTC. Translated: CASSNRDKAHFSF. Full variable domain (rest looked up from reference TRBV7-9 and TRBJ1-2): DTGVSQNPRHKITKRGQNVTFRCDPISEHNRLYWYRQTLGQGPEFLTYFQNEAQLEKSRLLSDRFSAERPKGSFSTLEIQRTEQGDSAMYLCASSNRDKAHFSFGSGTRLTVV.

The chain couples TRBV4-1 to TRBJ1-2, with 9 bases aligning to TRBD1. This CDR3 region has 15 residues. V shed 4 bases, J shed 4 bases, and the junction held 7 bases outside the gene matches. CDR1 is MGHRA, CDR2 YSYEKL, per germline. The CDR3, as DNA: TGCGCCAGCAGCCGCCAAACAGGGGGCGGCTATGGCTACACCTTC. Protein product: CASSRQTGGGYGYTF.

CDR3 loop: CASSPKTVSGTGELFF. CDR3 in DNA: TGTGCCAGCTCACCAAAAACGGTCTCAGGAACCGGGGAGCTGTTTTTT. The chain uses TRBV18 and TRBJ2-2, with D unresolved. Germline V gene sequence: CDR1 KGHSH, CDR2 LQKENI. The CDR3 spans 16 residues. V lost 2 bases to trimming and J lost 5 bases, with 15 bases between them. Combining the CDR3 with reference TRBV18 and TRBJ2-2 gives the whole variable domain NAGVMQNPRHLVRRRGQEARLRCSPMKGHSHVYWYRQLPEEGLKFMVYLQKENIIDESGMPKERFSAEFPKEGPSILRIQQVVRGDSAAYFCASSPKTVSGTGELFFGEGSRLTVL.

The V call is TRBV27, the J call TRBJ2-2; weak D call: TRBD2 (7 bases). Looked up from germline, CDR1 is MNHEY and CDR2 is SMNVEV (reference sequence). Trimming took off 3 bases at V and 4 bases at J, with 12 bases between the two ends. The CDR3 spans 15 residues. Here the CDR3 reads CASSLRGLPTGELFF. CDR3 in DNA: TGTGCCAGCAGTTTGCGGGGGCTCCCCACCGGGGAGCTGTTTTTT.

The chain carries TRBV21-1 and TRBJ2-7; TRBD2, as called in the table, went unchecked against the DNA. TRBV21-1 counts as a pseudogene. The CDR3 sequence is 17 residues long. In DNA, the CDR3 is TGTGCCAGCAGCATGAACCGGACTAGCGGGAGCTCCTACGAGCAGTACTTC. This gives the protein CASSMNRTSGSSYEQYF.

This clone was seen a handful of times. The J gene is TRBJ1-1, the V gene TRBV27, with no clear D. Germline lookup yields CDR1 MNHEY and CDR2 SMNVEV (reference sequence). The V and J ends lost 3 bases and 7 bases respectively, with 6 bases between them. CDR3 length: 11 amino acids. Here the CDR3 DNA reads TGTGCCAGCAGTTTGCGGGGTGAAGCTTTCTTT. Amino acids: CASSLRGEAFF.

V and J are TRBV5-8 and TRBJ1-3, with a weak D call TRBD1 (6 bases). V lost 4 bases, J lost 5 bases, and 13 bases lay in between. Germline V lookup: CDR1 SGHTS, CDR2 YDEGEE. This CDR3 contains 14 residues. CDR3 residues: CASSRTGQRNTIYF. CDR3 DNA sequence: TGTGCCAGCAGCCGGACGGGACAAAGAAACACCATATATTTT.

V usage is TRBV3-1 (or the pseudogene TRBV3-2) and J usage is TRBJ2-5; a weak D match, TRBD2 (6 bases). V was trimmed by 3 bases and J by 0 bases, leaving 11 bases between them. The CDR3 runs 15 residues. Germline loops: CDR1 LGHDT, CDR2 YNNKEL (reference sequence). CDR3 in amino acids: CASSHVGSDQETQYF. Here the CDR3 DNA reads TGTGCCAGCAGCCATGTCGGGAGCGACCAAGAGACCCAGTACTTC.

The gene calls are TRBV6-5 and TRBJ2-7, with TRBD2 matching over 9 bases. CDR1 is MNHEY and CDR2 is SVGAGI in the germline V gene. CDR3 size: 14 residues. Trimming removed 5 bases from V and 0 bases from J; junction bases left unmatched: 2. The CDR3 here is CASSRLADSYEQYF. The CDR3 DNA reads TGTGCCAGCAGTAGACTAGCGGACTCCTACGAGCAGTACTTC.

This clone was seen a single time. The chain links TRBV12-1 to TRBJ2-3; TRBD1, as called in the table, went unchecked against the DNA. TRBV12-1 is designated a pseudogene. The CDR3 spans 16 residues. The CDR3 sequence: CASSGTGEDGADTQYF. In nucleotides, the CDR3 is TGTGCCAGCAGCGGGACAGGGGAGGATGGCGCAGATACGCAGTATTTT.

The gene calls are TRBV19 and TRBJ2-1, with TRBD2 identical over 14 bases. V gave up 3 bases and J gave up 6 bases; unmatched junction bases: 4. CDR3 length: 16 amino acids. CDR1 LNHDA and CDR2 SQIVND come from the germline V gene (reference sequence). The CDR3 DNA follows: TGTGCCAGTAGTATCCTAGGGACTAGCGGGAGCAATGAGCAGTTCTTC. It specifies CASSILGTSGSNEQFF. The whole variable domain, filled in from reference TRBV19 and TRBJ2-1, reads DGGITQSPKYLFRKEGQNVTLSCEQNLNHDAMYWYRQDPGQGLRLIYYSQIVNDFQKGDIAEGYSVSREKKESFPLTVTSAQKNPTAFYLCASSILGTSGSNEQFFGPGTRLTVL.